Following are 19 T cell receptor beta chains from one sample sequenced in a study of T-cell memory formation after mild COVID-19. TCRdb fed the 5' RACE reads into MiXCR, producing one record per CDR3 protein. The sample has hundreds of thousands of distinct CDR3 sequences; 20% to 30% are singletons. Material for sequencing was PBMCs or a T cell subset sorted from them (not recorded which). These TCRs come from an adult woman who had mild COVID-19 (a few samples of this study predate the infection). Cell type and time point are not known.

The V call is TRBV7-2, the J call TRBJ2-1; the match to TRBD2 covers 7 bases. There are 16 residues in the CDR3. Trimming removed 1 base from V and 8 bases from J; junction bases left unmatched: 11. The germline V gene has CDR1 SGHTA and CDR2 FQGNSA. DNA of the CDR3: TGTGCCAGCAGCTTAGACCGGGACTATTGGGGGGATGAGCAGTTCTTC. The encoded protein is CASSLDRDYWGDEQFF.

The V gene is TRBV24-1, the J gene TRBJ1-2, with 9 positions matching TRBD1. Germline CDR1 and CDR2: KGHDR and SFDVKD. CDR3 length equals 14 residues. V lost 4 bases to trimming and J lost 7 bases; unmatched junction nucleotides: 6. Here the CDR3 DNA reads TGTGCCACCAGTGACGACAGGGGGGCTATTGGCTACACCTTC. Translating gives CATSDDRGAIGYTF.

This clonotype showed up just a few times. This chain links TRBV12-3 or TRBV12-4 with TRBJ2-7; the match to TRBD1 covers 7 bases. V was pared by 7 bases and J by 0 bases, with 9 bases of the junction left unmatched. The CDR3 length is 15 residues. The CDR3, as DNA: TGTGCCAGCACCAAAAGACAGGGATTCTCCTACGAGCAGTACTTC. Its translation: CASTKRQGFSYEQYF.

The rearrangement links TRBV29-1 to TRBJ2-7, with 13 nucleotides matching TRBD2. The trim removed 4 bases at V and 2 bases at J, leaving 5 bases unmatched. This CDR3 is 15 amino acids long. Germline CDR1 SQVTM, CDR2 ANQGSEA. The chain's CDR3 is CSVVGTSGDPYEQYF. For the CDR3, the DNA is TGCAGCGTTGTCGGGACTAGCGGGGATCCCTACGAGCAGTACTTC.

The chain is built from TRBV30 and TRBJ1-1, with D hard to call. The V gene lost 1 base and the J gene lost 5 bases, with 11 bases spanning the gap. From germline, CDR1 is GTSNPN and CDR2 SVGIG (reference sequence). The CDR3 runs 13 residues. The CDR3 DNA sequence: TGTGCCTGGAGTGAGCAGGATTATACTGAAGCTTTCTTT. It encodes CAWSEQDYTEAFF.

The rearrangement joins TRBV9 to TRBJ1-4; D unresolved. The germline CDR1 and CDR2 sequences are SGDLS and YYNGEE. The CDR3 consists of 15 residues. The V and J ends lost 0 bases and 12 bases respectively, with 18 bases between them. The CDR3 reads CASSVGTIYNEELFF. The CDR3 nucleotides read TGTGCCAGCAGCGTAGGAACTATATATAATGAGGAACTGTTTTTT. Drawing the rest from reference TRBV9 and TRBJ1-4, the complete variable domain is DSGVTQTPKHLITATGQRVTLRCSPRSGDLSVYWYQQSLDQGLQFLIQYYNGEERAKGNILERFSAQQFPDLHSELNLSSLELGDSALYFCASSVGTIYNEELFFGSGTQLSVL.

The chain links TRBV2 to TRBJ1-5; 9 bases agree with TRBD1. The CDR3 loop spans 16 amino acids. The germline gives CDR1 SNHLY, CDR2 FYNNEI. The junction had 11 bases not matched to a gene; V was cut back by 6 bases and J by 5 bases. The CDR3 nucleotides read TGTGCCAGCAGGGGATCCGGGACAGGGTTTTATCAGCCCCAGCATTTT. This gives the protein CASRGSGTGFYQPQHF.

This clonotype was found a few times. The chain links TRBV7-2 to TRBJ1-6, with 7 bases that match TRBD1. Germline V gives CDR1 SGHTA, CDR2 FQGNSA. This CDR3 has 15 amino acids. Trimming removed 6 bases from V and 7 bases from J; junction bases left unmatched: 9. This chain's CDR3 is CASSQGQWVNSPLHF. CDR3 bases: TGTGCCAGCAGTCAGGGACAGTGGGTAAATTCACCCCTCCACTTT.

This clonotype was observed a few times. This sequence joins TRBV27 and TRBJ2-7, with 7 positions matching TRBD2. Germline V gene sequence: CDR1 MNHEY, CDR2 SMNVEV (reference sequence). There are 15 residues in the CDR3. J was trimmed by 0 bases and V by 3 bases; bases with no gene match: 5. In nucleotides, the CDR3 is TGTGCCAGCAGTTTGGGAGGGCAGCACTCCTACGAGCAGTACTTC. It specifies CASSLGGQHSYEQYF.

There are many counts of this clonotype. J is TRBJ1-1 and V is TRBV28; a possible D gene is TRBD1 (5 bases). Germline V gives CDR1 MDHEN, CDR2 SYDVKM. V was cut by 3 bases and J by 1 base, with 9 bases left in between. This CDR3 has 14 amino acids. CDR3 in amino acids: CASSFPGGNTEAFF. The CDR3 DNA reads as TGTGCCAGCAGTTTCCCCGGGGGGAACACTGAAGCTTTCTTT.

This clonotype was recorded a few times. This chain uses TRBV9 with TRBJ1-6, with a weak D call TRBD1 (6 bases). The V end was cut by 0 bases, the J end by 6 bases, with 10 bases between. The CDR3 length is 15 residues. Germline V gene lookup returns CDR1 SGDLS and CDR2 YYNGEE. The CDR3 bases are TGTGCCAGCAGCGTAGGGACAGCCGGTAATTCACCCCTCCACTTT. Its protein product is CASSVGTAGNSPLHF.

V gene TRBV12-3 or TRBV12-4 combines with J gene TRBJ1-1, with D possibly being TRBD1 (5 bases). The CDR3 contains 14 residues. Trimming removed 3 bases from V and 0 bases from J, with 8 bases in between. CDR3 sequence reads: CASSFQGMNTEAFF. CDR3 sequence (DNA): TGTGCCAGCAGTTTCCAGGGCATGAACACTGAAGCTTTCTTT.

In DNA form, the CDR3 reads TGTGCCAGCTCACGTCCCGGGGCAGGGGGGACCTCCCTTGAAGCTTTCTTT. Translating gives CASSRPGAGGTSLEAFF. The J gene is TRBJ1-1, the V gene TRBV18; 7 positions match TRBD1. Germline values: CDR1 KGHSH, CDR2 LQKENI. The CDR3 extends over 17 amino acids. The J segment lost 7 bases and the V segment lost 4 bases, leaving 18 bases of the junction unmatched.

The V and J genes are TRBV12-3 or TRBV12-4 and TRBJ2-2; D unresolved. The CDR3 consists of 13 residues. Trimming stripped 6 bases from V and 2 bases from J, with 7 bases between. The CDR3 is CASRPQNTGELFF. In nucleotides, the CDR3 is TGTGCCAGCAGACCTCAAAACACCGGGGAGCTGTTTTTT.

The chain joins TRBV3-1 to TRBJ2-7; D remains ambiguous. Trimming took 3 bases from V and 2 from J, leaving 8 bases between them. CDR3 length: 13 residues. Germline CDR1 and CDR2: LGHDT and YNNKEL (reference sequence). DNA for the CDR3: TGTGCCAGCAGCCAGGCCGGTGCCTACGAGCAGTACTTC. Translation gives CASSQAGAYEQYF.

The rearrangement links TRBV12-3 or TRBV12-4 to TRBJ2-3; D is ambiguous. This CDR3 has 14 residues. V was clipped by 5 bases and J by 4 bases, with 13 bases between them. CDR3 nucleotide sequence: TGTGCCAGCAGTCCCCCTCCCACCCCAGATACGCAGTATTTT. Its protein product is CASSPPPTPDTQYF.

As regards this clonotype: Its ends do not fully match the called genes, so a read error is possible. V and J are TRBV9 and TRBJ2-1; D is unresolved. The CDR3 length is 13 residues. Germline CDR1 is SGDLS and CDR2 is YYNGEE. In DNA, the CDR3 is TGTGCCAGCAGCGTCCACCCGCTCCCGGAGATATACTTC. Its protein product is CASSVHPLPEIYF.

This clonotype was found a few times. The chain carries TRBV20-1 and TRBJ2-4; D is undetermined. V shed 0 bases and J shed 2 bases, with 11 bases lying between them. The CDR3 has 15 residues. The germline gives CDR1 DFQATT, CDR2 SNEGSKA (reference sequence). The CDR3 region has the DNA TGCAGTGCTAGAGATAACAGAAGACCCAAAAACATTCAGTACTTC. It encodes CSARDNRRPKNIQYF.

A few counts support this clonotype. The chain recombines TRBV6-5 with TRBJ2-7; TRBD1 matches at 8 bases. CDR1 is MNHEY, CDR2 SVGAGI, per germline. The CDR3 extends over 16 amino acids. J lost 3 bases, V lost 2 bases, and 9 bases had no gene match. The chain's CDR3 is CASSYTTGGINYEQYF. CDR3 DNA: TGTGCCAGCAGTTACACAACAGGGGGAATAAACTACGAGCAGTACTTC.